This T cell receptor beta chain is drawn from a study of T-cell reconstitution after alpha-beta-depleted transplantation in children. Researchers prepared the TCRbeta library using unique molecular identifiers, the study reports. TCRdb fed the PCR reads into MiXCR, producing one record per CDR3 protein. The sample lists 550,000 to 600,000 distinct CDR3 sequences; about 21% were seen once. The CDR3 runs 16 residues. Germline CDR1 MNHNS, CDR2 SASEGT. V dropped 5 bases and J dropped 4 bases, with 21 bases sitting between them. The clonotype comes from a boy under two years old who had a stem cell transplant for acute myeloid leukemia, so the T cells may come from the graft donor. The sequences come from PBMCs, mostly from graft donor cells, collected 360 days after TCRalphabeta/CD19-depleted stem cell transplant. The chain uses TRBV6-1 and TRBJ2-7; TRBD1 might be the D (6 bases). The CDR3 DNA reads TGTGCCAGCAGTCCATCCAAGGGGGACGCGCCGTACGAGCAGTACTTC. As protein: CASSPSKGDAPYEQYF.